This T cell receptor (beta chain) derives from a study of blood T cell repertoires in COVID-19. Study at large: PBMCs, B-cell-depleted T cells, or T cells were the source of the cDNA or gDNA that made up the material.

The age range of participants was 18 to 89 years, with residence in 20 to 25 US areas. In the original workflow: It was from reference gene primer amplification that nucleated cell counts were estimated. The method was immunoSEQ multiplex PCR; TCRdb's version includes in-frame clones alone and lacks a portion of them. That table gives V, J and clone size, and the DNA gave D and trimming. Here the sample spans fewer than 400,000 clones, under 95% being singletons. Looked up from germline, CDR1 is SGHTA and CDR2 is FQGNSA. This CDR3 spans 15 amino acids. Deletions cut 5 bases from V and 0 bases from J, with 11 bases between.

Sequencing was done on a sample of PBMCs or T cells enriched from blood (not recorded which). The TCR originated in a woman aged 30 to 39 who had recovered from COVID-19. The genes are TRBV7-2 and TRBJ1-5; no definite D call. CDR3 in DNA: TGTGCCAGCAGCGCAGACGGGGTTAGCAATCAGCCCCAGCATTTT. This sequence encodes CASSADGVSNQPQHF.